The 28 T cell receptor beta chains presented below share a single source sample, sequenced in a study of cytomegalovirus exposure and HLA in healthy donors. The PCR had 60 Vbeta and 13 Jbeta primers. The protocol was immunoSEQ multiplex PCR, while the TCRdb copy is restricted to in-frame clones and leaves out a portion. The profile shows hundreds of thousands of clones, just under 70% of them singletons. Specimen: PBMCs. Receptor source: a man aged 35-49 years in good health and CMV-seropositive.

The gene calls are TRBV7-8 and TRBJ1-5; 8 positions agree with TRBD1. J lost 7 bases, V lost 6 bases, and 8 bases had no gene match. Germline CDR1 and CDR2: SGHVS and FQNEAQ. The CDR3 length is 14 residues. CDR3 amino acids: CASSSRDRSQPQHF. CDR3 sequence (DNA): TGTGCCAGCAGTTCCCGGGACAGGTCACAGCCCCAGCATTTT.

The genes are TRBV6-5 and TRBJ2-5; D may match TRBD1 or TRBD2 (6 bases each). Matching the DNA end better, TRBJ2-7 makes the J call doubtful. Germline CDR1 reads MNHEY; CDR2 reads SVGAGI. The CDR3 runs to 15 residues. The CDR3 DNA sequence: TGTGCCAGCAGCGCCGAGCCAGGAGGGGGCTACGAGCAGTACTTC. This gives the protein CASSAEPGGGYEQYF.

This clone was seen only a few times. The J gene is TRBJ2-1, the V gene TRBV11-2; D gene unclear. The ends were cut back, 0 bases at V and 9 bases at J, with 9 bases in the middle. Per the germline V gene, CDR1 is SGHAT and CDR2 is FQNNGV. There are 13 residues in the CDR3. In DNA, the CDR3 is TGTGCCAGCAGCTTAGATCGGAGCCGTGAGCAGTTCTTC. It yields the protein CASSLDRSREQFF. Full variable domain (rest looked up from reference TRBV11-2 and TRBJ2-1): EAGVAQSPRYKIIEKRQSVAFWCNPISGHATLYWYQQILGQGPKLLIQFQNNGVVDDSQLPKDRFSAERLKGVDSTLKIQPAKLEDSAVYLCASSLDRSREQFFGPGTRLTVL.

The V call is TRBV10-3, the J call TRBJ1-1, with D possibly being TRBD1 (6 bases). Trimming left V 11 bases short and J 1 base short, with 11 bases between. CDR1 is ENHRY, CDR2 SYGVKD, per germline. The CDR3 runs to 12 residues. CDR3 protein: CASKQGNTEAFF. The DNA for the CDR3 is TGTGCCTCCAAACAGGGGAACACTGAAGCTTTCTTT.

In DNA, the CDR3 is TGTGCCAGCAGTTTCCCGGGAGAAGGGATCAATGAGCAGTTCTTC. Translating it yields CASSFPGEGINEQFF. The chain carries TRBV27 and TRBJ2-1; D is perhaps TRBD2 (6 bases). Germline values: CDR1 MNHEY, CDR2 SMNVEV (reference sequence). V lost 3 bases and J lost 6, with 15 bases in between. The CDR3 has 15 amino acids.

The CDR3: CASSRVYGTDSFQETQYF. The CDR3 bases are TGTGCCAGTAGTAGGGTCTATGGGACGGACAGTTTCCAAGAGACCCAGTACTTC. The chain uses TRBV19 and TRBJ2-5; TRBD1 is a possible D gene (6 bases). The CDR3 length is 18 residues. In germline, CDR1 is LNHDA, CDR2 SQIVND (reference sequence). V was trimmed by 4 bases and J by 1 base, leaving 22 bases between them.

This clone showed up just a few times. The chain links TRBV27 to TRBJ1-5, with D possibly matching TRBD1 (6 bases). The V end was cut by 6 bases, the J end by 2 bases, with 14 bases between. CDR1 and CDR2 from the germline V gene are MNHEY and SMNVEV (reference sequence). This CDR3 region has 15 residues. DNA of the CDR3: TGTGCCAGCAGGGGAGGGGGGGCAGGCAATCAGCCCCAGCATTTT. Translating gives CASRGGGAGNQPQHF.

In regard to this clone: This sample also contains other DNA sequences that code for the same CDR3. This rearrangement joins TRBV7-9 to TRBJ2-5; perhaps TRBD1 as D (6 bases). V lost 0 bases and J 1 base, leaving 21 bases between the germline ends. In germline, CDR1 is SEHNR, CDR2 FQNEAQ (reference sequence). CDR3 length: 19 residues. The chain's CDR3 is CASSLALGQKTFPQETQYF. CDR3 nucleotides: TGTGCCAGCAGCTTAGCCCTTGGACAGAAAACGTTCCCCCAAGAGACCCAGTACTTC.

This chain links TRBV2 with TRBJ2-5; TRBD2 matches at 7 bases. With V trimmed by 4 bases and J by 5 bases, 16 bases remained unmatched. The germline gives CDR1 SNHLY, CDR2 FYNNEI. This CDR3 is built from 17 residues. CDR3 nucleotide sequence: TGTGCCAGCAGTGCCTACGGGTCTAGCGGAAGTGGGGAGACCCAGTACTTC. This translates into CASSAYGSSGSGETQYF. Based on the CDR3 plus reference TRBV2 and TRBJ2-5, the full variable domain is EPEVTQTPSHQVTQMGQEVILRCVPISNHLYFYWYRQILGQKVEFLVSFYNNEISEKSEIFDDQFSVERPDGSNFTLKIRSTKLEDSAMYFCASSAYGSSGSGETQYFGPGTRLLVL.

The CDR3 sequence is CASRGTGRSNTEAFF. The CDR3 nucleotides read TGTGCCAGCAGGGGGACAGGCCGATCGAACACTGAAGCTTTCTTT. This chain links TRBV7-9 with TRBJ1-1; 8 bases agree with TRBD1. The germline CDR1 and CDR2 sequences are SEHNR and FQNEAQ (reference sequence). The CDR3 extends over 15 amino acids. With 6 bases clipped from V and 1 base from J, the junction kept 7 bases outside the gene matches.

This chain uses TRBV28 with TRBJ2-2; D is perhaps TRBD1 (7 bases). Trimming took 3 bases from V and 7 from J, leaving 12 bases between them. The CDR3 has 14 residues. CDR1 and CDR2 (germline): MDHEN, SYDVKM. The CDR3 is CASSLQGEVGELFF. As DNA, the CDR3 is TGTGCCAGCAGTTTGCAGGGGGAGGTCGGGGAGCTGTTTTTT.

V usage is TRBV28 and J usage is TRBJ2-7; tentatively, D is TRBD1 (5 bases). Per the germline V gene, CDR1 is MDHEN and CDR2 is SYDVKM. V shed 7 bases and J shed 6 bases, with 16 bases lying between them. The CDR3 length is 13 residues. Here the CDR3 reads CASTLMGTGEQYF. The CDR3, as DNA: TGTGCCAGCACTCTGATGGGTACAGGCGAGCAGTACTTC.

Here the CDR3 DNA reads TGTGCCAGCAGCTTGGACAGGGAATCGGGTGAGCAGTACTTC. The encoded protein is CASSLDRESGEQYF. The rearrangement uses TRBV11-2 and TRBJ2-7, with TRBD1 matching over 8 bases. CDR3 length equals 14 residues. Germline V gene sequence: CDR1 SGHAT, CDR2 FQNNGV. V was pared by 3 bases and J by 7 bases, with 8 bases of the junction left unmatched.

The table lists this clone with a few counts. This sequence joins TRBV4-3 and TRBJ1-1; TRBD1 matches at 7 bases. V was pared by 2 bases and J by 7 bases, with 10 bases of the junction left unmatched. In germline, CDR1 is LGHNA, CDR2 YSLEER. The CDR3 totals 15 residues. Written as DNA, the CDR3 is TGCGCCAGCAGCCAAAGTCCGACAGGGAGCGTTGAAGCTTTCTTT. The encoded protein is CASSQSPTGSVEAFF.

The CDR3 loop reads CASEQGLVGSYNEQFF. In nucleotides, the CDR3 is TGTGCCAGTGAACAGGGGTTGGTGGGCTCCTACAATGAGCAGTTCTTC. The chain combines TRBV7-8 with TRBJ2-1; 7 nucleotides match TRBD1. The CDR3 is 16 amino acids. The V segment lost 9 bases and the J segment 0 bases; nucleotides outside the gene matches: 11. Germline CDR1 SGHVS, CDR2 FQNEAQ.

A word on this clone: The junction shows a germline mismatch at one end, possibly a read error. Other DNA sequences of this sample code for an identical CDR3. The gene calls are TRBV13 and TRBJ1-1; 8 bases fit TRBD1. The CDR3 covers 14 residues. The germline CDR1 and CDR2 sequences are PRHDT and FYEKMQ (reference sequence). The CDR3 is CASSRTGMNTEAFF. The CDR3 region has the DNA TGTGCCAGCAGCCGGACAGGGATGAACACTGAGGCTTTCTTT.

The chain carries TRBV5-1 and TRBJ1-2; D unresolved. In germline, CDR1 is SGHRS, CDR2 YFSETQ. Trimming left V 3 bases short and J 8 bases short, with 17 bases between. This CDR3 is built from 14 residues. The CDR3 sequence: CASSSSGSFRGYTF. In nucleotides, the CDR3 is TGCGCCAGCAGCTCCTCGGGGAGCTTCAGGGGCTACACCTTC.

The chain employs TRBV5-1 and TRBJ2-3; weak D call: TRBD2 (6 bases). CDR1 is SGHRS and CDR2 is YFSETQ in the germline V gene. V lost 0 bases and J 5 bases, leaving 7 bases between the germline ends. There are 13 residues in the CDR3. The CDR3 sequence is CASSLAGGDTQYF. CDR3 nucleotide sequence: TGCGCCAGCAGCTTGGCCGGGGGAGATACGCAGTATTTT.

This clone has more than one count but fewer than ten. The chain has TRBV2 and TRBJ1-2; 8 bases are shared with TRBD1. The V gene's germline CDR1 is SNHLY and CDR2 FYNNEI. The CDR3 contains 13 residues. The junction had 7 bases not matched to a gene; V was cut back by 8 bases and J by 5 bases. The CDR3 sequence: CASGGQDIYGYTF. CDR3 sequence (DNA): TGTGCCAGCGGGGGACAGGACATTTATGGCTACACCTTC.

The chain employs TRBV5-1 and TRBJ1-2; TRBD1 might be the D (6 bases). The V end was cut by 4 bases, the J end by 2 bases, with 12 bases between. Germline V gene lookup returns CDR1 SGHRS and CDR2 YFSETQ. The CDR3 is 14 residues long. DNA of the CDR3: TGCGCCAGCAGCACCTCTACAGGGAACTATGGCTACACCTTC. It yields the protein CASSTSTGNYGYTF.

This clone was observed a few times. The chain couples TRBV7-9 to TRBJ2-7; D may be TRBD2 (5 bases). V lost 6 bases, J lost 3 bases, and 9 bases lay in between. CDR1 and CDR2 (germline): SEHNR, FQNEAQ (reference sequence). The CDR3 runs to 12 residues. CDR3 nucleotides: TGTGCCAGCAGTCGGGGATACTACGAGCAGTACTTC. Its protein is CASSRGYYEQYF.

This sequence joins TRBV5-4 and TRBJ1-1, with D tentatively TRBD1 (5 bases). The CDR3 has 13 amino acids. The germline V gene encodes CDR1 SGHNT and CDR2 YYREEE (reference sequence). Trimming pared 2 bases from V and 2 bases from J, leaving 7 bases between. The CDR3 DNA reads TGTGCCAGCAGCTTTGGACAAAACACTGAAGCTTTCTTT. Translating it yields CASSFGQNTEAFF.

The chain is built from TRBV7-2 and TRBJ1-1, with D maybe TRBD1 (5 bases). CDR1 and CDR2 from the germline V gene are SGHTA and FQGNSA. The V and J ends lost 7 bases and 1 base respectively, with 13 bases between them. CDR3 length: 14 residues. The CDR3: CASNQQRGNTEAFF. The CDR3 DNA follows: TGTGCCAGCAATCAGCAAAGGGGGAACACTGAAGCTTTCTTT.

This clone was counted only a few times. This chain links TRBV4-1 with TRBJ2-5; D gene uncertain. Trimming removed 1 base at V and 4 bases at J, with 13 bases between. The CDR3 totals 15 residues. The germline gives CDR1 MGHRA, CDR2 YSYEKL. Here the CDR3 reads CASSQVWLQPETQYF. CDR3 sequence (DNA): TGCGCCAGCAGCCAAGTTTGGCTACAGCCAGAGACCCAGTACTTC.

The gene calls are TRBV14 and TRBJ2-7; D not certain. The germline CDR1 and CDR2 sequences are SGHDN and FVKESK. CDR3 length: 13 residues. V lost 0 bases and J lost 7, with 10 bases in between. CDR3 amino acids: CASSQDSAREQYF. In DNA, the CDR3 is TGTGCCAGCAGCCAAGATTCGGCGAGGGAGCAGTACTTC.

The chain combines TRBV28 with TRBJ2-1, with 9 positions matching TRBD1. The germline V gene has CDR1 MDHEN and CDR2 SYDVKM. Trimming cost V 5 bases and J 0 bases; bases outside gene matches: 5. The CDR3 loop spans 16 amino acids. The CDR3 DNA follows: TGTGCCAGCAGTCCCAGGACAGGGGACTCCTACAATGAGCAGTTCTTC. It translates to CASSPRTGDSYNEQFF.

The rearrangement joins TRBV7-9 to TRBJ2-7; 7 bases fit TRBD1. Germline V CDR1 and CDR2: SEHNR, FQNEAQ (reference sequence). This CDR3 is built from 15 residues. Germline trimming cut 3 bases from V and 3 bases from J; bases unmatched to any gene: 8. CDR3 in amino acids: CASSFPGQSFYEQYF. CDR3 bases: TGTGCCAGCAGCTTTCCGGGACAGAGCTTCTACGAGCAGTACTTC.

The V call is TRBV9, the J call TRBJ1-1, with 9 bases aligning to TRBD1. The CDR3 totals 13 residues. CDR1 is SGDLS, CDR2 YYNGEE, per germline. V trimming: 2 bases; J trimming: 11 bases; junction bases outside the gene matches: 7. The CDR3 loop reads CASSVGQGQLAFF. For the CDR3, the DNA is TGTGCCAGCAGCGTTGGACAGGGGCAATTGGCTTTCTTT.